This T cell receptor beta chain was captured by sequencing in a study of blood T cell repertoires in COVID-19. Study as a whole: The samples span acute and convalescent COVID-19 from the United States, Italy and Spain.

The CDR3 totals 14 residues. Germline V CDR1 and CDR2: MNHEY, SVGEGT. V lost 2 bases to trimming and J lost 6 bases; unmatched junction nucleotides: 7. Method: immunoSEQ multiplex PCR; TCRdb's copy keeps in-frame clones and lacks some. Of approximately 300,000 clones listed, roughly 88% were seen once; the top ten hold 1.5% to 2%. Sequencing was done on a sample of peripheral blood. The chain recombines TRBV6-2 or TRBV6-3 with TRBJ2-7; 7 bases align to TRBD1. The sequence came from a woman between 45 and 60 years old with acute or convalescent COVID-19. Here the CDR3 reads CASSYHGTEPEQYF. The CDR3 DNA reads as TGTGCCAGCAGTTACCACGGGACAGAACCCGAGCAGTACTTC.